This T cell receptor beta chain originates from a study of lymphopenia after photon versus proton radiotherapy (dated by TCRdb to about 2019). With regard to the full study: In patients with gastrointestinal tumors who developed high-grade lymphopenia, the study compared the immunological effects of photon radiation therapy with those of proton radiation therapy. The cohort comprised approximately 21 patients with gastrointestinal tumors who received either photon or proton therapy and then developed lymphopenia. The study was designed to characterize how the impact on the immune system differs between the two radiation modalities. Broader findings and caveats from the paper: The survival association was assessed only in patients who died, and the authors presented better survival with proton therapy as a possibility rather than a demonstrated result. Among patients across the cohort who died, overall survival time showed an inverse correlation with a larger post-nadir drop in TCR diversity. During treatment, patients who received photon therapy lost naive T cells and TCR diversity and gained effector/memory populations, whereas patients who received proton therapy remained relatively stable. After the lymphocyte count nadir, photon-treated repertoires showed oligoclonal expansion, especially of CD8+ Temra cells, which drove the drop in diversity.

Deletion took 5 bases off V and 4 bases off J, with a span of 12 bases between the germline ends. The germline V gene provides CDR1 MDHEN and CDR2 SYDVKM. Including the terminal cysteine and phenylalanine, the CDR3 comprises 14 residues. Only the CDR3 portion is preserved as DNA: 42 bases, with reading frame beginning at the first base. Comments on this clone: The specificity of this receptor is unknown. No base quality information exists; no much larger clone differs at one position.

Receptor libraries were prepared by the immunoSEQ multiplex PCR assay. T cell repertoires were profiled with deep sequencing of rearranged TCR beta loci together with multiparametric flow cytometry. TCRdb re-hosts the immuneACCESS table, in-frame sequences only. Its copies lack some clones; in the studies checked, an unresolved V gene accounts for under half of them, and the cause for the rest is not known. The sample yields about 39,000 clones; about 93% were counted once. The ten largest clones take up about 16% of the sample. The chain joins TRBV28 to TRBJ1-5; too little of a D gene remains to name it. This sequence was found in a man aged 55-75 years with cholangiocarcinoma. The sequenced sample was peripheral blood, obtained from a patient treated with photon-based radiotherapy. The DNA is as follows: TGTGCCAGCAGTCGAAGGATTTCGAATCAGCCCCAGCATTTT. Translated, this is CASSRRISNQPQHF.